This entry is about one TCR beta chain. Its matching antigen is unknown. This sample was included in a study of PD-L1 blockade in urothelial cancer. Study at large: At 3 weeks (second dose) and 6 weeks after starting treatment, blood was analyzed. Specimens of blood held a median count of approximately 150,000 T cells. General study findings and limits: Below-median pretreatment blood TCR clonality was a predictor of better survival.

Generated by immunoSEQ multiplex PCR, the TCRdb table keeps only in-frame clones and is missing some. The table has tens of thousands of clones, approximately 86% seen once. Trimming cost V 4 bases and J 0 bases, with 11 bases left between them. Germline V CDR1 and CDR2: SGDLS, YYNGEE. The CDR3 sequence is 14 residues long. This receptor was taken from a man in his fifties with urothelial cancer. The sample in question was PBMCs, obtained around atezolizumab (anti-PD-L1) treatment. The chain combines TRBV9 with TRBJ2-7; D may be TRBD2 (6 bases). The CDR3, as DNA: TGTGCCAGCAGCCTCGGGGGACCCTCCTACGAGCAGTACTTC. Translation: CASSLGGPSYEQYF. The whole variable domain, remainder taken from reference TRBV9 and TRBJ2-7, is DSGVTQTPKHLITATGQRVTLRCSPRSGDLSVYWYQQSLDQGLQFLIQYYNGEERAKGNILERFSAQQFPDLHSELNLSSLELGDSALYFCASSLGGPSYEQYFGPGTRLTVT.